A single sample gave rise to the 25 T cell receptor beta chains below, sequenced in a study of blood T cells in healthy people across ages (dated by TCRdb to about 2015). To prepare the library, 5' RACE was applied. A second about 7 to 11 cycle PCR used a sample-barcoded 5' primer and a J-beta primer mix. The raw public data were reprocessed by TCRdb itself: fastp quality trimming at Q25, MiXCR clonotype calling, in-frame beta chains only. Identical CDR3 proteins give one entry, which carries the most common genes and DNA. The sample table records roughly 1.9 million distinct CDR3 sequences; 30% to 40% of these occur just once. The ten largest clonotypes hold roughly 23% of the sample. The sequenced sample consisted of blood. The receptor set was obtained from a human donor in good health.

This clonotype was seen just once. The chain joins TRBV7-9 to TRBJ2-6; no firm D call. Germline V CDR1 and CDR2: SEHNR, FQNEAQ (reference sequence). The V and J ends lost 3 bases and 0 bases respectively, with 18 bases between them. The CDR3 runs 19 residues. The CDR3 coding sequence is TGTGCCAGCAGCTTGGGCCCTGGGGTCCAGACCTCTGGGGCCAACGTCCTGACTTTC. This codes for CASSLGPGVQTSGANVLTF.

This rearrangement joins TRBV6-1 to TRBJ1-2; perhaps TRBD1 as D (5 bases). CDR1 and CDR2 from the germline V gene are MNHNS and SASEGT. This CDR3 region has 16 residues. Trimming pared 7 bases from V and 8 bases from J, leaving 26 bases between. The chain's CDR3 is CASTPTIPTDRSGYTF. The CDR3 region has the DNA TGTGCCAGCACTCCCACGATTCCAACCGACAGATCAGGCTACACCTTC.

V usage is TRBV20-1 and J usage is TRBJ1-2; D is perhaps TRBD1 (5 bases). Germline CDR1 and CDR2: DFQATT and SNEGSKA (reference sequence). CDR3 length: 11 residues. The CDR3 reads CSLGDYYGYTF. In DNA form, the CDR3 reads TGCAGCTTAGGGGATTATTATGGCTACACCTTC.

The chain uses TRBV6-4 and TRBJ2-7, with D maybe TRBD2 (5 bases). The J call is uncertain, as TRBJ2-5 better fits the DNA end. The germline V gene has CDR1 MRHNA and CDR2 SNTAGT. The CDR3 has 15 residues. The CDR3 nucleotides read TGTGCCAGCAGTGGAACCCCGCGGAGGCAAGAGACCCAGTACTTC. Amino acids: CASSGTPRRQETQYF.

The CDR3 DNA is TGTGCCAGCAGCTTAATCGGGGGCACGGATGGCTACACCTTC. Amino acid sequence: CASSLIGGTDGYTF. This chain uses TRBV7-3 with TRBJ1-2, with D perhaps matching TRBD1 (6 bases). CDR1 and CDR2 from the germline V gene are SGHTA and FQGTGA. The CDR3 is 14 amino acids. Trimming removed 1 base at V and 6 bases at J, with 12 bases between. The variable domain in full, completed from reference TRBV7-3 and TRBJ1-2, reads GAGVSQTPSNKVTEKGKYVELRCDPISGHTALYWYRQSLGQGPEFLIYFQGTGAADDSGLPNDRFFAVRPEGSVSTLKIQRTERGDSAVYLCASSLIGGTDGYTFGSGTRLTVV.

A few counts support this clonotype. The V and J genes are TRBV6-5 and TRBJ2-1; 7 bases line up with TRBD2. Trimming took 6 bases from V and 10 from J; bases not matched to a gene: 9. CDR1 is MNHEY and CDR2 is SVGAGI in the germline V gene. This CDR3 spans 13 amino acids. CDR3 DNA: TGTGCCAGCAGGAAAGCGGGGCCCAGGGAGCAGTTCTTC. Its protein is CASRKAGPREQFF.

This clonotype appeared a few times. This rearrangement joins TRBV13 to TRBJ2-5, with 12 positions matching TRBD1. Germline CDR1 reads PRHDT; CDR2 reads FYEKMQ (reference sequence). This CDR3 has 17 residues. Trimming at V came to 4 bases and at J to 3 bases, leaving 9 bases not matched to a gene. The CDR3 coding sequence is TGTGCCAGCAGCTCTATGGGACAGGGGGCGATAGAAGAGACCCAGTACTTC. Its translation is CASSSMGQGAIEETQYF.

A word on this clonotype: A much larger clone is a single base away; this may be a read error. The chain links TRBV7-2 to TRBJ2-3, with 9 bases identical to TRBD2. CDR3 size: 14 residues. Per germline, CDR1 SGHTA and CDR2 FQGNSA. CDR3 loop: CACRRVAGEWAQYF. DNA of the CDR3: TGTGCCTGCAGGAGGGTAGCGGGGGAGTGGGCGCAGTATTTT.

With respect to this clonotype: One end of the junction is discordant with germline, which a read error may explain. The chain is built from TRBV5-1 and TRBJ2-3; 8 positions match TRBD2. CDR1 is SGHRS, CDR2 YFSETQ, per germline. The CDR3 is made up of 13 amino acids. The CDR3 DNA reads TGCGCCGGCAGCACCATAGCGGGGGATACGCAGTATTTT. Its protein is CAGSTIAGDTQYF.

This clonotype was counted only a few times. The V and J genes are TRBV7-9 and TRBJ2-5; 7 bases are a match to TRBD2. From germline, CDR1 is SEHNR and CDR2 FQNEAQ (reference sequence). The length of the CDR3 is 14 residues. V lost 4 bases, J lost 4 bases, and 6 bases stayed unmatched. The CDR3 spells CASSSPGGGETQYF. Here the CDR3 DNA reads TGTGCCAGCAGCTCCCCGGGCGGGGGAGAGACCCAGTACTTC.

The table lists this clonotype with a few counts. The chain combines TRBV30 with TRBJ1-4; the D gene is possibly TRBD1 (6 bases). Per the germline V gene, CDR1 is GTSNPN and CDR2 is SVGIG (reference sequence). Trimming removed 6 bases from V and 8 bases from J, with 10 bases in between. This CDR3 spans 11 amino acids. In nucleotides, the CDR3 is TGTGCCTGCGGGGGGCAGGAAAAACTGTTTTTT. Its protein is CACGGQEKLFF.

This clonotype was counted a few times. Its ends do not fully match the called genes, so a read error is possible. The chain couples TRBV5-1 to TRBJ2-1; D not resolved. Germline CDR1 SGHRS, CDR2 YFSETQ. This CDR3 contains 13 residues. CDR3: CASSPGPHKEQFF. The CDR3 coding sequence is TGCGCCAGCAGCCCCGGGCCTCACAAGGAGCAGTTCTTC.

As for this clonotype: The junction shows a germline mismatch at one end, possibly a read error. This chain uses TRBV12-3 or TRBV12-4 with TRBJ2-6, with D possibly TRBD1 on 5 matching bases. The CDR3 spans 18 residues. This CDR3 is CASSPPGRYYSGANVRTF. The CDR3 DNA is TGTGCCAGCAGTCCCCCTGGCAGATACTACTCTGGGGCCAACGTCCGGACTTTC.

The rearrangement uses TRBV11-2 and TRBJ1-2; possibly TRBD1 for D (5 bases). Germline loops: CDR1 SGHAT, CDR2 FQNNGV. V lost 6 bases to trimming and J lost 5 bases, with 13 bases between them. The CDR3 spans 13 residues. CDR3 residues: CASRRPGFYGYTF. CDR3 sequence (DNA): TGTGCCAGCAGGCGACCAGGGTTTTATGGCTACACCTTC.

This clonotype was detected a few times. The chain joins TRBV5-1 to TRBJ2-2; D might be TRBD2 (6 bases). Trimming pared 4 bases from V and 7 bases from J, leaving 11 bases between. Germline CDR1 reads SGHRS; CDR2 reads YFSETQ. CDR3 size: 13 residues. The CDR3: CASSPREDGELFF. The CDR3 DNA follows: TGCGCCAGCAGCCCCAGGGAGGACGGGGAGCTGTTTTTT.

V is TRBV20-1 and J is TRBJ1-4, with a tentative D call TRBD1 (6 bases). The CDR3 spans 17 residues. Trimming took off 2 bases at V and 1 base at J, with 17 bases between the two ends. Germline-derived CDR1 and CDR2 are DFQATT and SNEGSKA (reference sequence). In DNA, the CDR3 is TGCAGTGCTAGAATCAACAGGGAGGGAATAACTAATGAAAAACTGTTTTTT. Protein sequence: CSARINREGITNEKLFF.

The chain joins TRBV6-1 to TRBJ2-1; D possibly uses TRBD1 or TRBD2 (5 bases each). This CDR3 spans 14 amino acids. V was clipped by 4 bases and J by 5 bases, with 12 bases between them. Germline loops: CDR1 MNHNS, CDR2 SASEGT. CDR3 residues: CASSVFGANNEQFF. Here the CDR3 DNA reads TGTGCCAGCAGTGTGTTCGGGGCTAACAATGAGCAGTTCTTC.

The V gene is TRBV7-2, the J gene TRBJ2-7; D unresolved. Per germline, CDR1 SGHTA and CDR2 FQGNSA. This CDR3 contains 13 residues. The V end lost 0 bases, the J end lost 5 bases, and 8 bases lay between the germline ends. In DNA form, the CDR3 reads TGTGCCAGCAGCTTAGCCCCCGCAGACGAGCAGTACTTC. It translates to CASSLAPADEQYF.

This clonotype has only one observation. The rearrangement joins TRBV20-1 to TRBJ2-7; 8 nucleotides line up with TRBD2. V lost 6 bases, J lost 2 bases, and 12 bases stayed unmatched. This CDR3 has 15 residues. Germline V gene data show CDR1 as DFQATT and CDR2 as SNEGSKA (reference sequence). CDR3 sequence reads: CSAPLAVAGTYEQYF. The CDR3 DNA reads as TGCAGTGCCCCGCTCGCGGTAGCGGGGACCTACGAGCAGTACTTC.

In DNA, the CDR3 is TGCAGTGCTAGAGATCTTGGGGCCCAAGAGACCCAGTACTTC. This codes for CSARDLGAQETQYF. This chain links TRBV20-1 with TRBJ2-5, with a weak D call TRBD1 (5 bases). Germline values: CDR1 DFQATT, CDR2 SNEGSKA (reference sequence). The CDR3 is 14 residues long. Between the trimmed V and J ends, which lost 0 bases and 1 base, there was a span of 9 bases.

J is TRBJ1-1 and V is TRBV18; D is perhaps TRBD1 (5 bases). Trimming removed 3 bases at V and 2 bases at J, with 13 bases between. The CDR3 covers 15 residues. In germline, CDR1 is KGHSH, CDR2 LQKENI. The CDR3 DNA follows: TGTGCCAGCTCACCGGTGTGGGGGATTAACACTGAAGCTTTCTTT. It translates to CASSPVWGINTEAFF.

This clonotype was picked up a small number of times. The J gene is TRBJ1-2, the V gene TRBV5-4; 8 bases match TRBD1. This CDR3 is 15 amino acids long. Per the germline V gene, CDR1 is SGHNT and CDR2 is YYREEE (reference sequence). Trimming at V came to 3 bases and at J to 6 bases, leaving 10 bases not matched to a gene. CDR3 DNA: TGTGCCAGCAGCTACACACCTAAGGACAGGGATGGCTACACCTTC. Residues: CASSYTPKDRDGYTF.

The CDR3 sequence: CASSFGYEGEQYF. The CDR3 DNA reads TGTGCCAGCAGCTTCGGGTATGAGGGCGAGCAGTACTTC. This chain connects TRBV11-1 to TRBJ2-5, with D perhaps TRBD2 (5 bases). The tail of the sequence fits TRBJ2-7 better, so the J call may be wrong. Germline loops: CDR1 SGHAT, CDR2 FQDESV (reference sequence). The CDR3 runs 13 residues.

This rearrangement joins TRBV7-2 to TRBJ2-3, with 7 bases lining up with TRBD2. Germline V CDR1 and CDR2: SGHTA, FQGNSA. CDR3 size: 17 residues. J gave up 2 bases and V 1 base, and 9 bases lay outside the gene matches. CDR3 protein: CASSLEASGALTDTQYF. The DNA for the CDR3 is TGTGCCAGCAGCTTAGAGGCTAGCGGTGCCCTCACAGATACGCAGTATTTT. Complete variable domain (other parts from reference TRBV7-2 and TRBJ2-3): GAGVSQSPSNKVTEKGKDVELRCDPISGHTALYWYRQSLGQGLEFLIYFQGNSAPDKSGLPSDRFSAERTGGSVSTLTIQRTQQEDSAVYLCASSLEASGALTDTQYFGPGTRLTVL.

This clonotype was detected only a few times. This chain joins TRBV20-1 and TRBJ1-4; 9 bases are shared with TRBD1. The CDR3 covers 16 residues. Germline V gene lookup returns CDR1 DFQATT and CDR2 SNEGSKA (reference sequence). V lost 2 bases and J lost 11; bases outside the gene matches: 15. The CDR3 reads CSARPRSAGTGIKLFF. The CDR3 coding sequence is TGCAGTGCTAGACCACGGTCCGCCGGGACAGGGATCAAACTGTTTTTT.